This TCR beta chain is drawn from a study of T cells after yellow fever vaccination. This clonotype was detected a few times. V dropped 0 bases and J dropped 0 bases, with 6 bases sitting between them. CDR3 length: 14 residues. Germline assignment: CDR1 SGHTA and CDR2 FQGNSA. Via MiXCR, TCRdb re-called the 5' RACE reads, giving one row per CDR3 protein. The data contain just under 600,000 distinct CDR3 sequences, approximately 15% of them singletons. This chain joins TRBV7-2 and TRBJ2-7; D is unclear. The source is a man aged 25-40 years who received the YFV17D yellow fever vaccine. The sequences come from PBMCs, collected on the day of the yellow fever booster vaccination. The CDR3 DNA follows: TGTGCCAGCAGCTTAGCTAGATTCTCCTACGAGCAGTACTTC. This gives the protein CASSLARFSYEQYF.